Below are 19 T cell receptor beta chains sequenced from a single sample in a study of blood T cell repertoires in COVID-19. Clones were sequenced by immunoSEQ multiplex PCR, and TCRdb holds only the in-frame ones, with some missing. The sample comprises 500,000 to 600,000 clones, about 89% of which are singletons, and roughly 8.3% rests with the top ten. Sequenced: peripheral blood. These receptors all come from a woman in her forties or fifties with COVID-19, enrolled during active disease.

V and J are TRBV7-2 and TRBJ2-1; 11 nucleotides align to TRBD2. The CDR3 loop spans 16 amino acids. V lost 1 base and J lost 4; bases outside the gene matches: 3. Germline CDR1 and CDR2: SGHTA and FQGNSA. For the CDR3, the DNA is TGTGCCAGCAGCTTAGGGGGACTAGCGGTTTACAATGAGCAGTTCTTC. Encoded protein: CASSLGGLAVYNEQFF.

The chain employs TRBV28 and TRBJ2-4, with 7 bases aligning to TRBD2. Germline values: CDR1 MDHEN, CDR2 SYDVKM. With 3 bases clipped from V and 5 bases from J, the junction kept 7 bases outside the gene matches. This CDR3 spans 15 amino acids. CDR3 coding DNA: TGTGCCAGCAGTTTTCCCGGCGGGGGTGAAAACATTCAGTACTTC. Protein product: CASSFPGGGENIQYF.

This chain connects TRBV29-1 to TRBJ2-7; a weak D match, TRBD1 (5 bases). Germline CDR1 SQVTM, CDR2 ANQGSEA. Trimming removed 4 bases at V and 6 bases at J, with 16 bases between. This CDR3 region has 13 residues. The CDR3 region has the DNA TGCAGCGTTGTAGGGGCGCCCCGTTCCGAGCAGTACTTC. This encodes CSVVGAPRSEQYF.

The rearrangement uses TRBV28 and TRBJ2-7, with 10 bases matching TRBD1. V lost 5 bases, J lost 2 bases, and 3 bases stayed unmatched. CDR1 and CDR2 (germline): MDHEN, SYDVKM. The CDR3 contains 14 residues. The DNA for the CDR3 is TGTGCCAGCAGTCCGGGACAGGGGACCTACGAGCAGTACTTC. Protein sequence: CASSPGQGTYEQYF.

This clone was counted only a few times. The V call is TRBV10-3, the J call TRBJ1-2; perhaps TRBD1 as D (5 bases). Germline V gives CDR1 ENHRY, CDR2 SYGVKD. The V gene lost 4 bases and the J gene lost 5 bases, with 17 bases spanning the gap. The CDR3 is made up of 15 amino acids. The CDR3 protein is CAISAGGGRQYGYTF. In DNA, the CDR3 is TGTGCCATCAGTGCCGGCGGGGGTCGTCAGTATGGCTACACCTTC.

V gene TRBV9 combines with J gene TRBJ1-2; 9 bases line up with TRBD1. CDR1 is SGDLS, CDR2 YYNGEE, per germline. CDR3 size: 15 residues. The junction had 12 bases not matched to a gene; V was cut back by 4 bases and J by 8 bases. The CDR3 protein is CASSPSGQGSEGYTF. CDR3 in DNA: TGTGCCAGCAGCCCATCGGGACAGGGAAGCGAAGGCTACACCTTC.

The chain is built from TRBV6-5 and TRBJ1-2; D is possibly TRBD1 (6 bases). The CDR3 extends over 16 amino acids. From germline, CDR1 is MNHEY and CDR2 SVGAGI. Trimming took off 0 bases at V and 4 bases at J, with 15 bases between the two ends. CDR3 protein: CASSYSGSGDVYGYTF. Written as DNA, the CDR3 is TGTGCCAGCAGTTACTCGGGTTCAGGGGATGTCTATGGCTACACCTTC.

This chain links TRBV3-1 (or the pseudogene TRBV3-2) with TRBJ2-3; no definite D call. The germline gives CDR1 LGHDT, CDR2 YNNKEL (reference sequence). CDR3 size: 13 residues. Between the trimmed V and J ends, which lost 3 bases and 4 bases, there was a span of 8 bases. Written as DNA, the CDR3 is TGTGCCAGCAGCCAGTCACTCGCAGATACGCAGTATTTT. The encoded protein is CASSQSLADTQYF.

V and J are TRBV27 and TRBJ1-2, with 7 bases lining up with TRBD1. V dropped 3 bases and J dropped 0; count of bases not matched to a gene: 16. CDR3 size: 19 residues. Germline CDR1 MNHEY, CDR2 SMNVEV (reference sequence). CDR3 DNA sequence: TGTGCCAGCAGTTTTACCCGAGGACAGGTCAGCCCAGCTAACTATGGCTACACCTTC. It codes for CASSFTRGQVSPANYGYTF.

The rearrangement links TRBV30 to TRBJ2-1, with 8 bases fitting TRBD1. The CDR3 consists of 15 residues. The J segment lost 7 bases and the V segment lost 5 bases, leaving 13 bases of the junction unmatched. The germline gives CDR1 GTSNPN, CDR2 SVGIG (reference sequence). CDR3 bases: TGTGCCTGGGGGACAGGAATAGCCGATGGAAATGAGCAGTTCTTC. Amino acid sequence: CAWGTGIADGNEQFF.

This chain links TRBV5-5 with TRBJ2-1; maybe TRBD2 (5 bases). The CDR3 extends over 16 amino acids. Trimming removed 1 base at V and 4 bases at J, with 15 bases between. From germline, CDR1 is SGHKS and CDR2 YYEKEE (reference sequence). In DNA form, the CDR3 reads TGTGCCAGCAGCTTGAGGTTAGGTGGGGAGTACAATGAGCAGTTCTTC. Protein: CASSLRLGGEYNEQFF.

The chain links TRBV5-4 to TRBJ1-6; a possible D gene is TRBD1 (5 bases). Trimming stripped 5 bases from V and 2 bases from J, with 8 bases between. This CDR3 is 14 amino acids long. Germline V gives CDR1 SGHNT, CDR2 YYREEE (reference sequence). The CDR3 loop is CASRGGAYNSPLHF. The CDR3, as DNA: TGTGCCAGCAGGGGGGGGGCCTATAATTCACCCCTCCACTTT.

The V gene is TRBV28, the J gene TRBJ1-2, with a possible D match to TRBD1 (5 bases). CDR1 is MDHEN and CDR2 is SYDVKM in the germline V gene. The CDR3 loop spans 13 amino acids. The V end lost 9 bases, the J end lost 5 bases, and 16 bases lay between the germline ends. CDR3 coding DNA: TGTGCCAGTGGTCAGGGAGGGGATTATGGCTACACCTTC. Translating gives CASGQGGDYGYTF.

V gene TRBV5-6 combines with J gene TRBJ1-4; no firm D call. Deletions cut 4 bases from V and 3 bases from J, with 16 bases between. This CDR3 is built from 16 residues. The germline V gene encodes CDR1 SGHDT and CDR2 YYEEEE. CDR3 sequence reads: CASSLWAGPPNEKLFF. The CDR3 DNA sequence: TGTGCCAGCAGCCTGTGGGCGGGCCCCCCTAATGAAAAACTGTTTTTT.

The chain is built from TRBV11-2 and TRBJ2-7; D unclear. With 3 bases removed from V and 2 bases from J, the gap between germline ends came to 14 bases. This CDR3 comprises 15 residues. The V gene's germline CDR1 is SGHAT and CDR2 FQNNGV. The CDR3: CASSFSDGPTYEQYF. The CDR3 nucleotides read TGTGCCAGCAGCTTCAGCGACGGTCCTACCTACGAGCAGTACTTC.

The chain carries TRBV6-5 and TRBJ1-5; D call uncertain. Trimming took 6 bases from V and 4 from J, leaving 10 bases between them. Looked up from germline, CDR1 is MNHEY and CDR2 is SVGAGI. The CDR3 sequence is 13 residues long. The DNA of the CDR3 is TGTGCCAGCAGCCTCGTAATTAATCAGCCCCAGCATTTT. This sequence encodes CASSLVINQPQHF.

Turning to this clone: This CDR3 fails to terminate in the conserved phenylalanine or tryptophan, so it likely reflects a read error. No DNA is shown, since the ends of the CDR3 on it are uncertain; the CDR3 is the one TCRdb lists. This chain connects TRBV15 to TRBJ1-3. Germline-derived CDR1 and CDR2 are LNHNV and YYDKDF (reference sequence). The CDR3 has 13 amino acids, counting both end residues. The CDR3 spells CATSLLGPFLRPG.

V and J are TRBV2 and TRBJ1-5; 9 bases fit TRBD1. With V trimmed by 4 bases and J by 4 bases, 11 bases remained unmatched. CDR1 and CDR2 (germline): SNHLY, FYNNEI. The CDR3 has 17 amino acids. CDR3 in amino acids: CASSAPTGDRDNQPQHF. In DNA form, the CDR3 reads TGTGCCAGCAGTGCCCCAACAGGGGACAGGGATAATCAGCCCCAGCATTTT.

The chain couples TRBV10-3 to TRBJ1-2; TRBD1 agrees at 7 bases. The CDR3 totals 13 residues. V lost 0 bases and J lost 8; bases outside the gene matches: 3. Germline V gene data show CDR1 as ENHRY and CDR2 as SYGVKD. The CDR3 sequence is CAISESGGQGYTF. In DNA, the CDR3 is TGTGCCATCAGTGAGTCCGGGGGACAGGGCTACACCTTC.